The sequence of this T cell receptor (beta chain) was determined in a study of control samples from healthy donors and cancer patients. TCRdb keeps only in-frame clones here, not all; method: immunoSEQ multiplex PCR. The table includes around 140,000 clones, just under 95% detected once. The source material was blood. This receptor was identified in a man between 18 and 35 years old in good health.

CDR3 amino acids: CASSLAVGGLNTEAFF. The DNA for the CDR3 is TGCGCCAGCAGCTTGGCCGTCGGCGGATTGAACACTGAAGCTTTCTTT. The chain recombines TRBV5-1 with TRBJ1-1; D gene uncertain. The CDR3 extends over 16 amino acids. Deletions cut 0 bases from V and 0 bases from J, with 12 bases between. CDR1 SGHRS and CDR2 YFSETQ come from the germline V gene.